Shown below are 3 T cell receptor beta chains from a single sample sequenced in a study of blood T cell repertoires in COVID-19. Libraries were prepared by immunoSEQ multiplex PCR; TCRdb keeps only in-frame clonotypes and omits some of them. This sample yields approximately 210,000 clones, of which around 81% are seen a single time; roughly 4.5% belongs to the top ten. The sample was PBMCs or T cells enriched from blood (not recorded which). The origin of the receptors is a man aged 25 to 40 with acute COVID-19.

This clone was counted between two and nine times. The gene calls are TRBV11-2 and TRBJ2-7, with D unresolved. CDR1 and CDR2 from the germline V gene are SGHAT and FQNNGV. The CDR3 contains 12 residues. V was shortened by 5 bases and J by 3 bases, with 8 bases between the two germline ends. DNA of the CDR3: TGTGCCAGCAGCCTCCCGTACTACGAGCAGTACTTC. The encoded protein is CASSLPYYEQYF.

Written as DNA, the CDR3 is TGTGCCAGCAGTTTAACAGGAGTCCAAGAGACCCAGTACTTC. Translating gives CASSLTGVQETQYF. V gene TRBV28 combines with J gene TRBJ2-5; TRBD1 might be the D (5 bases). The CDR3 spans 14 residues. Trimming removed 2 bases at V and 1 base at J, with 8 bases between. The germline gives CDR1 MDHEN, CDR2 SYDVKM.

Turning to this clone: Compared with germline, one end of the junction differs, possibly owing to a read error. The CDR3 sequence: CASSPGGTGFYFSVF. Written as DNA, the CDR3 is TGTGCCAGCAGCCCCGGGGGGACAGGCTTTTATTTTTCCGTCTTC. J is TRBJ1-2 and V is TRBV5-6, with TRBD1 matching over 8 bases. This CDR3 has 15 residues. Germline V gene sequence: CDR1 SGHDT, CDR2 YYEEEE.